Below are 10 T cell receptor beta chains sequenced from a single sample in a study of T cell responses to AZD1222 COVID-19 vaccine. Profiled with immunoSEQ multiplex PCR; TCRdb holds only in-frame clones, not every one. The table shows around 150,000 clones, with around nine tenths occurring only once. The sequences come from peripheral blood, collected on day 0 of AZD1222 vaccination. Receptors originate from an adult in good health.

CDR3 sequence reads: CASSLGRLAGSDTQYF. In DNA, the CDR3 is TGTGCCAGCAGCTTAGGACGACTAGCGGGTTCAGATACGCAGTATTTT. The chain is built from TRBV7-6 and TRBJ2-3; 10 bases are a match to TRBD2. J lost 4 bases, V lost 1 base, and 5 bases had no gene match. The germline CDR1 and CDR2 sequences are SGHVS and FNYEAQ. The CDR3 is 16 amino acids. The entire variable domain, with the rest obtained from reference TRBV7-6 and TRBJ2-3, is as follows: GAGVSQSPRYKVTKRGQDVALRCDPISGHVSLYWYRQALGQGPEFLTYFNYEAQQDKSGLPNDRFSAERPEGSISTLTIQRTEQRDSAMYRCASSLGRLAGSDTQYFGPGTRLTVL.

The genes are TRBV19 and TRBJ2-5, with a possible D match to TRBD2 (6 bases). V was trimmed by 4 bases and J by 4 bases, leaving 16 bases between them. The CDR3 spans 15 residues. Germline values: CDR1 LNHDA, CDR2 SQIVND (reference sequence). In DNA, the CDR3 is TGTGCCAGTAGTAGCCCGTGGCAGGAGGGAGAGACCCAGTACTTC. This gives the protein CASSSPWQEGETQYF.

The chain uses TRBV27 and TRBJ2-1; D may be TRBD2 (5 bases). With 6 bases removed from V and 0 bases from J, the gap between germline ends came to 18 bases. The CDR3 runs to 17 residues. In germline, CDR1 is MNHEY, CDR2 SMNVEV (reference sequence). CDR3 nucleotides: TGTGCCAGCAGCCACTCCCCAGGAGCGGCCTCCTACAATGAGCAGTTCTTC. It yields the protein CASSHSPGAASYNEQFF.

The chain has TRBV29-1 and TRBJ2-1; D call uncertain. Germline V gene lookup returns CDR1 SQVTM and CDR2 ANQGSEA. V lost 4 bases, J lost 5 bases, and 15 bases lay in between. This CDR3 has 14 amino acids. This CDR3 is CSVGTRLAHNEQFF. For the CDR3, the DNA is TGCAGCGTTGGAACGCGTCTGGCACACAATGAGCAGTTCTTC.

The rearrangement links TRBV6-1 to TRBJ1-5; no clear D. Germline V gene sequence: CDR1 MNHNS, CDR2 SASEGT. The CDR3 length is 11 residues. Trimming cost V 1 base and J 9 bases, with 4 bases left between them. CDR3 in amino acids: CASSEGWPQHF. CDR3 bases: TGTGCCAGCAGTGAAGGATGGCCCCAGCATTTT.

This clone was found once. As DNA, the CDR3 is TGTGCCAGCAGTTACGGGGGCCTTAATTCACCCCTCCACTTT. As protein: CASSYGGLNSPLHF. The rearrangement links TRBV6-5 to TRBJ1-6; D possibly corresponds to TRBD1 (6 bases). Germline V lookup: CDR1 MNHEY, CDR2 SVGAGI. The V gene lost 2 bases and the J gene lost 6 bases, with 8 bases spanning the gap. The CDR3 is made up of 14 amino acids.

The V and J genes are TRBV19 and TRBJ2-1; 10 nucleotides align to TRBD1. Trimming took 3 bases from V and 10 from J; bases not matched to a gene: 9. CDR3 length: 15 amino acids. CDR1 is LNHDA, CDR2 SQIVND, per germline (reference sequence). The CDR3 DNA reads as TGTGCCAGTAGTATTACCGGGACAGGGGTGGGGGAGCAGTTCTTC. It yields the protein CASSITGTGVGEQFF.

This clone was recorded a few times. The chain has TRBV11-2 and TRBJ2-7, with 7 bases aligning to TRBD2. Per the germline V gene, CDR1 is SGHAT and CDR2 is FQNNGV. The CDR3 runs 15 residues. The V segment lost 5 bases and the J segment 0 bases; nucleotides outside the gene matches: 7. The DNA of the CDR3 is TGTGCCAGCAGCCGGGGAGGGCAGCCCTCCTACGAGCAGTACTTC. Translating it yields CASSRGGQPSYEQYF.

The chain employs TRBV6-6 and TRBJ1-6; D gene ambiguous. The CDR3 covers 12 residues. Germline assignment: CDR1 MNHNY and CDR2 SVGAGI (reference sequence). V lost 8 bases and J 6 bases, leaving 8 bases between the germline ends. In DNA form, the CDR3 reads TGTGCCAGCTACTACGGTAATTCACCCCTCCACTTT. As protein: CASYYGNSPLHF.

The chain combines TRBV30 with TRBJ1-6, with D hard to call. V dropped 0 bases and J dropped 9 bases, with 9 bases sitting between them. This CDR3 comprises 13 residues. CDR1 and CDR2 (germline): GTSNPN, SVGIG (reference sequence). CDR3 sequence: CAWSVEGSSPLHF. The DNA of the CDR3 is TGTGCCTGGAGTGTCGAAGGGAGTTCACCCCTCCACTTT.